These T cell receptor beta chains were read from a single sample in a study of identical twins. In TCRdb, the 5' RACE reads were re-called with MiXCR into one record per CDR3 protein. The sample carries hundreds of thousands of distinct CDR3 sequences, approximately 22% recorded once. In addition, the sample was reused for a study of T cells expressing NK-cell markers.

Sequenced: PBMCs. The receptors originated from a woman aged 18-35 years in good health. Both conserved end residues are trimmed from each CDR3.

V gene	J gene	CDR3 protein
TRBV5-1	TRBJ1-6	ASSMTPNSPLH
TRBV12-3/TRBV12-4	TRBJ2-2	ASSFGGGELF
TRBV10-3	TRBJ2-7	AIKRQDSSYEQY
TRBV4-1	TRBJ2-1	ASSQDWFRTGNTNEQF
TRBV29-1	TRBJ2-1	SVVYLADSSYNEQF
TRBV7-8	TRBJ2-1	ASSLRGRAVYEQF
TRBV7-9	TRBJ2-4	ASSSGGGAIAKNIQY
TRBV5-1	TRBJ1-2	ASRIENYGYT
TRBV12-3/TRBV12-4	TRBJ2-3	ASSPAAGGDTQY
TRBV6-1	TRBJ1-2	ASSRLGTGLYYT
TRBV5-1	TRBJ2-3	ASSPDRITDTQY
TRBV21-1	TRBJ2-1	ASSLPRPTSAIYNEQF
TRBV6-5	TRBJ1-2	ASSYDKNYGYT
TRBV2	TRBJ1-2	ASSEVLGSGGYT
TRBV20-1	TRBJ2-1	SARHRVYEQF
TRBV6-1	TRBJ1-6	ASRRTDRSYNSPLH
TRBV15	TRBJ2-2	ATRWPGQGLAGELF
TRBV5-1	TRBJ2-5	ASSMQATQY
TRBV5-6	TRBJ2-1	ASSARLAGGRNEQF
TRBV29-1	TRBJ2-3	SVEGPGFTDTQY
TRBV20-1	TRBJ2-7	SARDKKEQY
TRBV12-3/TRBV12-4	TRBJ2-7	ASSFQDYEQY
TRBV6-1	TRBJ1-6	ANHLGRGQSDSPLH
TRBV7-2	TRBJ2-3	ASSRQSRGGQETQY
TRBV7-2	TRBJ2-3	ASSSSGDTQY
TRBV4-2	TRBJ2-7	ASSQFFSGQGYEQY
TRBV28	TRBJ2-5	ASNTSPLASSD
TRBV4-1	TRBJ1-2	ASSHPEGYT
TRBV19	TRBJ2-7	ASSKDLGPSIKQY
TRBV20-1	TRBJ2-5	SARDIRRGETQY
TRBV12-3/TRBV12-4	TRBJ1-5	ASSLQMSNQPQH
TRBV6-9	TRBJ2-1	ASSHRWGGSYNEQF
TRBV4-1	TRBJ2-7	ASSPGVVTYEQY
TRBV12-5	TRBJ2-1	ASGPLGGNEQF
TRBV29-1	TRBJ2-5	SVSPPGGVKETQY
TRBV6-2/TRBV6-3	TRBJ2-1	ASTLAGDYNEQF
TRBV6-1	TRBJ2-7	ASSDGLQPYEQY
TRBV6-1	TRBJ1-2	ASSSGQRHYGYT
TRBV12-3/TRBV12-4	TRBJ1-2	ASSPAYGYT
TRBV5-1	TRBJ1-2	ASSSDRGRVYGYT
TRBV25-1	TRBJ2-4	ASSRVRGDVLNIQY
TRBV5-5	TRBJ2-1	ASSLAGQGGYNEQF
TRBV18	TRBJ2-7	ASSPPSGTARSEQY